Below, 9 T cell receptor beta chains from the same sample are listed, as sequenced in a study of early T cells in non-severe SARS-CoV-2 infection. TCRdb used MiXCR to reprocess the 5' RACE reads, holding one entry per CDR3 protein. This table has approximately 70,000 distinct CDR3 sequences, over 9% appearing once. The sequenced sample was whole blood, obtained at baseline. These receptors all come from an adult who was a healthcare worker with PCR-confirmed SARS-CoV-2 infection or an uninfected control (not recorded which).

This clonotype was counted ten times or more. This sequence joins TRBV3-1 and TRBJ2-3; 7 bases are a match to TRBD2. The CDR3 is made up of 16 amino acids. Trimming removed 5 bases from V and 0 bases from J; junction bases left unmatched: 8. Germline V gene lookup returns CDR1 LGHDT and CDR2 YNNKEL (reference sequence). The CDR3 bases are TGTGCCAGCAGCTCTAAGCGGGGACTAAGCACAGATACGCAGTATTTT. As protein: CASSSKRGLSTDTQYF.

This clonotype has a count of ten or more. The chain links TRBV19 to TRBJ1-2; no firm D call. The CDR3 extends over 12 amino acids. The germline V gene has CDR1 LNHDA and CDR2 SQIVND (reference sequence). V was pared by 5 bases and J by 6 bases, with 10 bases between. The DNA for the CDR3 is TGTGCCAGTAGTCTACCGGGAGATGGCTACACCTTC. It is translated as CASSLPGDGYTF.

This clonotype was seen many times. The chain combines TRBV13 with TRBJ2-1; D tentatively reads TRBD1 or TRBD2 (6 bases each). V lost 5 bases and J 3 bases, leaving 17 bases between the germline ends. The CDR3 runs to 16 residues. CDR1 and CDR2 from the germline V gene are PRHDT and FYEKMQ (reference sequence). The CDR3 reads CASSRRLGGLYNEQFF. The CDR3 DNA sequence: TGTGCCAGCAGCCGGAGGTTGGGGGGCCTCTACAATGAGCAGTTCTTC.

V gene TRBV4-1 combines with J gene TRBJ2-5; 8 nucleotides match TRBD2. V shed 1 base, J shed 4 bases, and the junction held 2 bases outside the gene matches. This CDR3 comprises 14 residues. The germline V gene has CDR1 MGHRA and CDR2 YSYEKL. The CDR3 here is CASSQVGTRETQYF. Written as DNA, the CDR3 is TGCGCCAGCAGCCAAGTTGGGACTAGAGAGACCCAGTACTTC.

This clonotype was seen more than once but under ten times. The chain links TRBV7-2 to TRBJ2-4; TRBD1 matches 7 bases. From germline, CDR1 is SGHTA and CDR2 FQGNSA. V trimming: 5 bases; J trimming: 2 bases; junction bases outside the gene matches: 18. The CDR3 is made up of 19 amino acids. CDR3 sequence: CASSEHGVRQGVTKNIQYF. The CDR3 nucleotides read TGTGCCAGCAGCGAACACGGCGTTAGGCAGGGGGTTACCAAAAACATTCAGTACTTC. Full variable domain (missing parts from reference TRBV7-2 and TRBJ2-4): GAGVSQSPSNKVTEKGKDVELRCDPISGHTALYWYRQSLGQGLEFLIYFQGNSAPDKSGLPSDRFSAERTGGSVSTLTIQRTQQEDSAVYLCASSEHGVRQGVTKNIQYFGAGTRLSVL.

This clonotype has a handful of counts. CDR3 region: CASSQETPGGPGSEQFF. CDR3 in DNA: TGCGCCAGCAGCCAAGAGACCCCGGGGGGGCCGGGAAGTGAGCAGTTCTTC. This chain uses TRBV4-1 with TRBJ2-1; 8 positions match TRBD2. The V gene end was trimmed by 0 bases and the J gene end by 9 bases; junction bases not matched to a gene: 13. CDR3 length: 17 amino acids. Germline CDR1 and CDR2: MGHRA and YSYEKL.

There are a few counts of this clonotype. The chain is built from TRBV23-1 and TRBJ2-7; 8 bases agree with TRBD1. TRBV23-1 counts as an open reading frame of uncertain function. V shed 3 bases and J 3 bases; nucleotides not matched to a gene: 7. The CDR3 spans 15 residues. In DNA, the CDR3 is TGCGCCAGCAGTCACCGCGGGACAGGATACTACGAGCAGTACTTC. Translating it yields CASSHRGTGYYEQYF.

The CDR3 loop reads CASRMGRGTNEKLFF. DNA for the CDR3: TGTGCCAGCAGGATGGGACGGGGAACTAATGAAAAACTGTTTTTT. The chain couples TRBV7-8 to TRBJ1-4; TRBD1 might be the D (5 bases). The CDR3 extends over 15 amino acids. Germline V lookup: CDR1 SGHVS, CDR2 FQNEAQ. V dropped 6 bases and J dropped 1 base, with 12 bases sitting between them. The full variable domain, completed using reference TRBV7-8 and TRBJ1-4, is GAGVSQSPRYKVAKRGQDVALRCDPISGHVSLFWYQQALGQGPEFLTYFQNEAQLDKSGLPSDRFFAERPEGSVSTLKIQRTQQEDSAVYLCASRMGRGTNEKLFFGSGTQLSVL.

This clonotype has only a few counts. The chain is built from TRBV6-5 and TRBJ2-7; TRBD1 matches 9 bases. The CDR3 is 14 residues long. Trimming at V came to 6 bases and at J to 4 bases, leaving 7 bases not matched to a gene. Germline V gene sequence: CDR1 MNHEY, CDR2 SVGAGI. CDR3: CASSITGGSYEQYF. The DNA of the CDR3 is TGTGCCAGCAGCATTACAGGGGGCAGTTACGAGCAGTACTTC.